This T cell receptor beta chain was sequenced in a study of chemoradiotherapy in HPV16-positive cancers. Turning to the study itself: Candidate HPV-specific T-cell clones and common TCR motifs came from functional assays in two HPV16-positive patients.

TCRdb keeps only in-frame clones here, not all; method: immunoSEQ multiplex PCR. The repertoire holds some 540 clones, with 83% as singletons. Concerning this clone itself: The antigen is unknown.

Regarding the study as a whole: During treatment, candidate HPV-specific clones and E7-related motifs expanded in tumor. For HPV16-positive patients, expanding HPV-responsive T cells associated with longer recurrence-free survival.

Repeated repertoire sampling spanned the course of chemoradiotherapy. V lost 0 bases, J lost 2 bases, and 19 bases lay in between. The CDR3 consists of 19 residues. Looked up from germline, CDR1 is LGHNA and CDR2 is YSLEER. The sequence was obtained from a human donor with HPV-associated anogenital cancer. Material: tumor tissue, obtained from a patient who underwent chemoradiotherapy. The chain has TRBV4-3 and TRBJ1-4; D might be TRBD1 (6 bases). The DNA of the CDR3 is TGCGCCAGCAGCCAAGATGCATCGGGAAGGGGGGGGACTAATGAAAAACTGTTTTTT. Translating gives CASSQDASGRGGTNEKLFF.